Reported below is one T cell receptor (beta chain). This entry comes from a study of CD8+ T cells in alopecia areata. In the study overall: In an open-label trial, patients got 5 to 10 mg tofacitinib twice daily.

Germline V lookup: CDR1 SNHLY, CDR2 FYNNEI. CDR3 length equals 12 residues. V was cut by 5 bases and J by 8 bases, with 12 bases left in between. Following extraction, RNA underwent reverse transcription to cDNA, which served as the sequencing template. Libraries were prepared by immunoSEQ multiplex PCR; TCRdb keeps only in-frame clonotypes and omits some of them. The sample records some 170,000 clones, about 70% being singletons. The clonotype was recovered from a human donor with alopecia areata. This specimen was CD8+ T cells sorted from blood, taken at week 0. V usage is TRBV2 and J usage is TRBJ1-1; D not resolved. CDR3 bases: TGTGCCAGCAGTCAACCTCGTAGGGAAGCTTTCTTT. This translates into CASSQPRREAFF.